A single sample is the source of the 6 T cell receptor beta chains below, sequenced in a study of blood T cell repertoires in COVID-19. Profiled with immunoSEQ multiplex PCR; TCRdb holds only in-frame clones, not every one. The profile shows under 250,000 clones, 80% to 85% of them singletons. Sample: peripheral blood. All receptors derive from a man aged 45-60 years with active or convalescent COVID-19.

This clone was detected once. The genes are TRBV14 and TRBJ1-4; 9 bases line up with TRBD1. The germline V gene has CDR1 SGHDN and CDR2 FVKESK. Trimming at V came to 5 bases and at J to 8 bases, leaving 9 bases not matched to a gene. The CDR3 runs 15 residues. The CDR3, as DNA: TGTGCCAGCAGCAAAAACAGGGGGCCGGGGGAAAAACTGTTTTTT. This sequence encodes CASSKNRGPGEKLFF.

V usage is TRBV3-1 (or the pseudogene TRBV3-2) and J usage is TRBJ1-1, with D possibly being TRBD1 (5 bases). Germline CDR1 LGHDT, CDR2 YNNKEL (reference sequence). CDR3 length: 13 amino acids. V lost 8 bases to trimming and J lost 6 bases, with 16 bases between them. This chain's CDR3 is CASGRQGDSEAFF. The CDR3 DNA follows: TGTGCCAGCGGCCGGCAAGGGGACTCTGAAGCTTTCTTT.

This sequence joins TRBV5-1 and TRBJ2-5; D might be TRBD2 (6 bases). CDR3 length: 13 amino acids. Trimming left V 5 bases short and J 2 bases short, with 10 bases between. Germline CDR1 and CDR2: SGHRS and YFSETQ. This CDR3 reads CASRYGGQETQYF. Here the CDR3 DNA reads TGCGCCAGCAGGTACGGGGGACAAGAGACCCAGTACTTC. Looking up the rest from reference TRBV5-1 and TRBJ2-5 gives the full variable domain: KAGVTQTPRYLIKTRGQQVTLSCSPISGHRSVSWYQQTPGQGLQFLFEYFSETQRNKGNFPGRFSGRQFSNSRSEMNVSTLELGDSALYLCASRYGGQETQYFGPGTRLLVL.

V and J are TRBV5-1 and TRBJ1-2; the D is unclear. CDR3 length equals 13 residues. V was clipped by 4 bases and J by 5 bases, with 12 bases between them. Germline V lookup: CDR1 SGHRS, CDR2 YFSETQ. The CDR3 coding sequence is TGCGCCAGCAGCCCCAGCCCGGGGTATGGCTACACCTTC. This sequence encodes CASSPSPGYGYTF.

The gene calls are TRBV6-5 and TRBJ1-1; D is ambiguous. V gave up 10 bases and J gave up 4 bases, with 16 bases separating them. Per germline, CDR1 MNHEY and CDR2 SVGAGI. This CDR3 spans 13 amino acids. The CDR3 DNA follows: TGTGCCACCCGAACGGTTTATGGCACTGAAGCTTTCTTT. Translated: CATRTVYGTEAFF.

The CDR3 DNA reads as TGTGCCAGCAGCCCCCCTGGGGGCAGCTCTGGAAACACCATATATTTT. Translation gives CASSPPGGSSGNTIYF. The rearrangement joins TRBV9 to TRBJ1-3; D possibly corresponds to TRBD1 (6 bases). V shed 4 bases and J shed 0 bases, with 14 bases lying between them. CDR1 and CDR2 (germline): SGDLS, YYNGEE. The CDR3 loop spans 16 amino acids.